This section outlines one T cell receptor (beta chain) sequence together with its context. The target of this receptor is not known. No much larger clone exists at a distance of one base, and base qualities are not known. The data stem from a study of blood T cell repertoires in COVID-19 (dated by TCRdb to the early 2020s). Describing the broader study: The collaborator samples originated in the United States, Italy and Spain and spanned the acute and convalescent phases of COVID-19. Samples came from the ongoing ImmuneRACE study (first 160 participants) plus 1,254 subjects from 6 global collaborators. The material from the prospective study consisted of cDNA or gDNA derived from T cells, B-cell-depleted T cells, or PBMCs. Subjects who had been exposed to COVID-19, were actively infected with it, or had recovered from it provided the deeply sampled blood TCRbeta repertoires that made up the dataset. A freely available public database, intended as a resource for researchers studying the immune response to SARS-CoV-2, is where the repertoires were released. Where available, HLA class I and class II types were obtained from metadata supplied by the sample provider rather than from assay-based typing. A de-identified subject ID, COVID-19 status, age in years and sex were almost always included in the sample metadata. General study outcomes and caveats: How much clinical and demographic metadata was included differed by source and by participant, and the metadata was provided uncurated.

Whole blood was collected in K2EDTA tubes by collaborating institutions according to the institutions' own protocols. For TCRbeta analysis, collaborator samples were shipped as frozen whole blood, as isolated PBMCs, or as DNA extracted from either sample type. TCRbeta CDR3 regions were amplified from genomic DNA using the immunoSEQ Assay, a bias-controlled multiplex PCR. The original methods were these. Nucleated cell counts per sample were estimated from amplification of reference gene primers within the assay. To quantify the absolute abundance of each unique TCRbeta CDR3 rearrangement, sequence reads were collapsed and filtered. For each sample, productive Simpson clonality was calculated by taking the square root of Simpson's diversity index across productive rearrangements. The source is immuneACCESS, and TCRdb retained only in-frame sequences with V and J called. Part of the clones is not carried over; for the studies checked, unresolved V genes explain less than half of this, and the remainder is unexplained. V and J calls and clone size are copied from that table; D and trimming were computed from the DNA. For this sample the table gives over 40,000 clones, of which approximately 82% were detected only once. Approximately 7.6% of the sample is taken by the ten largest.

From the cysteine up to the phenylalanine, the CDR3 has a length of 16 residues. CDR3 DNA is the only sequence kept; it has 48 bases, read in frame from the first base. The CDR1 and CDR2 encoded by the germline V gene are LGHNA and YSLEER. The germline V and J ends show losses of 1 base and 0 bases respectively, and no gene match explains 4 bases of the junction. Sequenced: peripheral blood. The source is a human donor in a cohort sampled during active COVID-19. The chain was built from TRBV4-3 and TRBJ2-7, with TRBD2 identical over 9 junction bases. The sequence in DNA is TGCGCCAGCAGCCAAGGGCCTAGCGGGGACTCCTACGAGCAGTACTTC. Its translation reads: CASSQGPSGDSYEQYF.